This T cell receptor (beta chain) came from a study of T-cell reconstitution after alpha-beta-depleted transplantation in children. V dropped 0 bases and J dropped 0 bases, with 2 bases sitting between them. The CDR3 totals 13 residues. In germline, CDR1 is SGHVS, CDR2 FQNEAQ. Broader study findings: In some patients, recipient T cells and intrathymic progenitors surviving conditioning explained high day-60 diversity. T-cell numbers and diversity, one year after transplant, stemmed largely from T cells that were newly produced.

The library targeted TCRbeta and was prepared with unique molecular identifiers. TCRdb passed the PCR reads through MiXCR, listing each CDR3 protein once. The sample shows about 420,000 distinct CDR3 sequences, 15% to 20% of them seen only once. This clonotype has a handful of counts. The antigen is undetermined. The receptor's source is a boy younger than two who had a stem cell transplant for Wiskott-Aldrich syndrome, so the T cells may come from the graft donor. The rearrangement links TRBV7-8 to TRBJ1-1; D is ambiguous. Sequencing used PBMCs, mostly from graft donor cells, obtained 360 days after TCRalphabeta/CD19-depleted stem cell transplant. Written as DNA, the CDR3 is TGTGCCAGCAGCTTAGCGATGAACACTGAAGCTTTCTTT. Translated, it gives CASSLAMNTEAFF.